Sequencing of this T cell receptor (beta chain) was carried out in a study of regulatory T cells in long-lasting Graves disease. CDR3 regions were amplified by Arm-PCR using iRepertoire HTBI primers to build TCR beta libraries. One entry per CDR3 protein results from TCRdb running MiXCR on the multiplex PCR reads. The table has about 420,000 distinct CDR3 sequences, around 15% seen once. Time point: newly diagnosed GD, antithyroid drugs for less than 3 months. PBMC-derived RNA was used for the TCR library. This clonotype was recorded many times. These same records also appear under a second study, on T cells in Graves' hyperthyroidism and ophthalmopathy. That paper states: A model of 13 V-J features distinguished ophthalmopathy from stable hyperthyroidism.

This TCR came from a woman aged 18 to 35 with Graves disease. The sample consisted of peripheral blood mononuclear cells (PBMCs), taken at new diagnosis, from a patient treated with antithyroid drugs.

The CDR3 loop is CASSRNHQETQYF. CDR3 sequence (DNA): TGTGCCAGCAGCCGTAACCACCAAGAGACCCAGTACTTC. The J gene is TRBJ2-5, the V gene TRBV28; no reliable D call. CDR1 and CDR2 from the germline V gene are MDHEN and SYDVKM. With 6 bases removed from V and 0 bases from J, the gap between germline ends came to 8 bases. The CDR3 has 13 residues. The whole variable domain, filled in from reference TRBV28 and TRBJ2-5, reads DVKVTQSSRYLVKRTGEKVFLECVQDMDHENMFWYRQDPGLGLRLIYFSYDVKMKEKGDIPEGYSVSREKKERFSLILESASTNQTSMYLCASSRNHQETQYFGPGTRLLVL.